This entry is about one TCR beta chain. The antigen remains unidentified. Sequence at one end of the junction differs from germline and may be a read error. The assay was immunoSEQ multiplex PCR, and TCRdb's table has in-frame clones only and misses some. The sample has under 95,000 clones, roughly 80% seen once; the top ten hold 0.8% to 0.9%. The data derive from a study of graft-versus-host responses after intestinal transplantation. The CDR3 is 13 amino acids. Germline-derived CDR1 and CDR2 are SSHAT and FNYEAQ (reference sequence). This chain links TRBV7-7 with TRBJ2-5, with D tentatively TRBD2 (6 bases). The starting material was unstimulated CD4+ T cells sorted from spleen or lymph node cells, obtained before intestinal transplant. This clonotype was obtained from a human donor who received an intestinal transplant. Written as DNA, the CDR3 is TGTGCTAGCAGCCGGGACTCTCAAGAGACCCAGTACTTC. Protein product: CASSRDSQETQYF.